The following is a TCR beta chain sequence with its context. Its antigen remains unidentified. The V and J ends lost 7 bases and 6 bases respectively, with 23 bases between them. From germline, CDR1 is SGHAT and CDR2 FQNNGV. There are 16 residues in the CDR3. The entry originates in a study of shared clonotypes between healthy human individuals. Notes on the study in general: Sharing of clonotypes among donors was expected to vary with sequencing depth.

The naive CD8 fraction comprised CD45RO-negative cells positively selected for CCR7 and excluded terminally differentiated effector memory CD45RA+ cells. Method: immunoSEQ multiplex PCR; TCRdb's copy keeps in-frame clones and lacks some. The sample consists of fewer than 1 million clones, around 96% of them appearing once. Sequenced sample: naive CD8+ T cells sorted from blood. The source of this sequence is a man aged 25 to 40 in good health. This chain joins TRBV11-2 and TRBJ2-3; a possible D gene is TRBD2 (6 bases). The CDR3: CASTLVGGGPRDTQYF. The CDR3, as DNA: TGTGCCAGCACTCTCGTGGGTGGAGGGCCCCGGGATACGCAGTATTTT. The full variable domain, rest sourced from reference TRBV11-2 and TRBJ2-3, is EAGVAQSPRYKIIEKRQSVAFWCNPISGHATLYWYQQILGQGPKLLIQFQNNGVVDDSQLPKDRFSAERLKGVDSTLKIQPAKLEDSAVYLCASTLVGGGPRDTQYFGPGTRLTVL.